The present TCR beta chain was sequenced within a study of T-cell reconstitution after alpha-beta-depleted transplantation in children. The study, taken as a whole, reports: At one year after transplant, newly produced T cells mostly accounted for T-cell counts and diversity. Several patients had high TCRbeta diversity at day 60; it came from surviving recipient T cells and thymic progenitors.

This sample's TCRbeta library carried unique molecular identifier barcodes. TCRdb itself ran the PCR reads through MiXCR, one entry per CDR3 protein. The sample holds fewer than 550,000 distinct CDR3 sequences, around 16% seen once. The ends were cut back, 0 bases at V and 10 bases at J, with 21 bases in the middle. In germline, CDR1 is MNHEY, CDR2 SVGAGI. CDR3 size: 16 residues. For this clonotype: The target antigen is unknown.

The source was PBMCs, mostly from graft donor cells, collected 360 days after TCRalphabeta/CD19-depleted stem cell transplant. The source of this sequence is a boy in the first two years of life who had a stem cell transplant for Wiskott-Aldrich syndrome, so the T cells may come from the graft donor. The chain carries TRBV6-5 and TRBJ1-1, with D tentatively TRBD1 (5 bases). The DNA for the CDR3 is TGTGCCAGCAGTTACTCGAGTTATGATTGGGGCCTTGCAGCTTTCTTT. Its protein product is CASSYSSYDWGLAAFF.